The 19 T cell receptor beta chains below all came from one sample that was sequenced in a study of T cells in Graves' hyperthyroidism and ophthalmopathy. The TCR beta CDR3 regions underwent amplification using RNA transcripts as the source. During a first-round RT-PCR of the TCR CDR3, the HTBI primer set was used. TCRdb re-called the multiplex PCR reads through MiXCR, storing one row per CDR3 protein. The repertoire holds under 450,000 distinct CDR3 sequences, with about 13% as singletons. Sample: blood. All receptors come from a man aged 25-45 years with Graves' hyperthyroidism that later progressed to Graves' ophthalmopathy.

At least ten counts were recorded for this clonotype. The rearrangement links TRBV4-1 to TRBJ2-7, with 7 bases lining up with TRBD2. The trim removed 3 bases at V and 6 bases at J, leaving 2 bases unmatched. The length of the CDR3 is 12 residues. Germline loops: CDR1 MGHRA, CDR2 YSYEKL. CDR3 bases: TGCGCCAGCAGCCACCCTAGCGGCGAGCAGTACTTC. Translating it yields CASSHPSGEQYF.

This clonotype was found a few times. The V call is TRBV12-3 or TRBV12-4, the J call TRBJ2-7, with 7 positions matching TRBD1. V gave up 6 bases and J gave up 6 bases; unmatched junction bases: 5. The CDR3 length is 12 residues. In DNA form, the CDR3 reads TGTGCCAGCAGAAAGGGGGACAGCGAGCAGTACTTC. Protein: CASRKGDSEQYF.

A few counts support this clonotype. CDR3 sequence: CASSLEALEGTIYF. CDR3 in DNA: TGCGCCAGCAGCTTGGAGGCGCTGGAAGGCACCATATATTTT. V usage is TRBV5-1 and J usage is TRBJ1-3; no definite D call. CDR1 SGHRS and CDR2 YFSETQ come from the germline V gene. The CDR3 sequence is 14 residues long. Trimming cost V 0 bases and J 9 bases, with 13 bases left between them.

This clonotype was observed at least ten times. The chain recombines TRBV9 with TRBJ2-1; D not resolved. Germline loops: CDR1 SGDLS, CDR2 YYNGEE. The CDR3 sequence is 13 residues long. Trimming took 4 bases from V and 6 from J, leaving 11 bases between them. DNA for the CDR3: TGTGCCAGCAGCATTCCTGGGTCCAATGAGCAGTTCTTC. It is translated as CASSIPGSNEQFF.

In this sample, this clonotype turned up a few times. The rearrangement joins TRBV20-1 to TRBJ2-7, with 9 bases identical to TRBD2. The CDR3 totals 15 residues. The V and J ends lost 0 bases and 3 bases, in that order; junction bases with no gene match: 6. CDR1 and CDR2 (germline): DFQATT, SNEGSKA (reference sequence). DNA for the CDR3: TGCAGTGCTAGAGATCATTCTAGCGGGGTCTACGAGCAGTACTTC. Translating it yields CSARDHSSGVYEQYF.

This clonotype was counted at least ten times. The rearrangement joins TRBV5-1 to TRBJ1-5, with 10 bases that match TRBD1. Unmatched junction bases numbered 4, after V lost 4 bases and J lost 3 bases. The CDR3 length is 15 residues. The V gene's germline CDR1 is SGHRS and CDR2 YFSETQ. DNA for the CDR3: TGCGCCAGCAGCCGGGGGACAGGGGCCAATCAGCCCCAGCATTTT. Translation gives CASSRGTGANQPQHF. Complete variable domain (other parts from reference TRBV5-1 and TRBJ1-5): KAGVTQTPRYLIKTRGQQVTLSCSPISGHRSVSWYQQTPGQGLQFLFEYFSETQRNKGNFPGRFSGRQFSNSRSEMNVSTLELGDSALYLCASSRGTGANQPQHFGDGTRLSIL.

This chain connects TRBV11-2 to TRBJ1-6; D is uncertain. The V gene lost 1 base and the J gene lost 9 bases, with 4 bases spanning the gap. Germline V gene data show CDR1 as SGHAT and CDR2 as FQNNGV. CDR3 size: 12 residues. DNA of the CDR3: TGTGCCAGCAGCTTAGTTAGTTCACCCCTCCACTTT. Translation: CASSLVSSPLHF.

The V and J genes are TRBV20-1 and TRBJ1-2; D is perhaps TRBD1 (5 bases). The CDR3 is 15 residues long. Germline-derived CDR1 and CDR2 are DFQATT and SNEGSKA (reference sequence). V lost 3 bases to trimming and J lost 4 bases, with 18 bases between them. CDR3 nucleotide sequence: TGCAGTGCTAGGCGGGACCTGATGACCCGCTATGGCTACACCTTC. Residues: CSARRDLMTRYGYTF.

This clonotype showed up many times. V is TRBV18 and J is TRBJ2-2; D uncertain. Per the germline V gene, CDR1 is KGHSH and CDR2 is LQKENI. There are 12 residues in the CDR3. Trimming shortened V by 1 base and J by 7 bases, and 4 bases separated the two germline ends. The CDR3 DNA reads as TGTGCCAGCTCACCACTGTACGGGGAGCTGTTTTTT. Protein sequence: CASSPLYGELFF.

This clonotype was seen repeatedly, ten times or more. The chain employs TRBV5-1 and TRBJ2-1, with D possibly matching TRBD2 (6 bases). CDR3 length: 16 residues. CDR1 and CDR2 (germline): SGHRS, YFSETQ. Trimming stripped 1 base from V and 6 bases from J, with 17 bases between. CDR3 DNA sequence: TGCGCCAGCAGCTTGATGGCCGGGGGTAGGGCCAATGAGCAGTTCTTC. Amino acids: CASSLMAGGRANEQFF.

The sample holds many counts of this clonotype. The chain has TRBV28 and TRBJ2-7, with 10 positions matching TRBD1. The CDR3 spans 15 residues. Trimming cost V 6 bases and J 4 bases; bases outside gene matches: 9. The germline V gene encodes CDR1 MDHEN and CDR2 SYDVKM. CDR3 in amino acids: CASSQPGQGLYEQYF. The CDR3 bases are TGTGCCAGCAGCCAACCGGGACAGGGGTTGTACGAGCAGTACTTC.

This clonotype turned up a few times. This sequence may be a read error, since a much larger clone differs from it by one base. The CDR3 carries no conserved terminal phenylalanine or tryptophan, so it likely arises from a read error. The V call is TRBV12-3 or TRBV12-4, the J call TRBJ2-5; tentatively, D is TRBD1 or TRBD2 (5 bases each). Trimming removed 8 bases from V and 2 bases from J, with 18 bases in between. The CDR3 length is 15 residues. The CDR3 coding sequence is TGTGCCAGCGGCAAGGGACCACTGAATCAAGAGACCCAGTACTCC. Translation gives CASGKGPLNQETQYS.

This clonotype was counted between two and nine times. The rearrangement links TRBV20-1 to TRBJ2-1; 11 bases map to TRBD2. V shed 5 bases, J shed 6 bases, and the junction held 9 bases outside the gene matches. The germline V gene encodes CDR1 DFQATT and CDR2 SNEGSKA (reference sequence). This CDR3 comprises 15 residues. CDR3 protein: CSARLAGGHLNEQFF. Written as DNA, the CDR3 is TGCAGTGCTCGTTTAGCGGGGGGGCATCTCAATGAGCAGTTCTTC.

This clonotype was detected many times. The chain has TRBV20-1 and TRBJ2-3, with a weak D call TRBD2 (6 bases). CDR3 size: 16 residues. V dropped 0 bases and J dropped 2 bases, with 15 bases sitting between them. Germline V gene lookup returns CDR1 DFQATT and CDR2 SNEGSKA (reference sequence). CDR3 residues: CSARDPLAAITDTQYF. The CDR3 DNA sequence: TGCAGTGCTAGAGATCCTTTAGCGGCAATCACAGATACGCAGTATTTT.

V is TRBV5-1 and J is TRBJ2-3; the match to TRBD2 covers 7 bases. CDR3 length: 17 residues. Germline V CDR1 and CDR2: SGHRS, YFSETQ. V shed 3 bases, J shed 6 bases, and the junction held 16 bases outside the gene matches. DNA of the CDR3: TGCGCCAGCAGCTCGGCCGCGGGGCTCCCCGGGAGGGATACGCAGTATTTT. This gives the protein CASSSAAGLPGRDTQYF.

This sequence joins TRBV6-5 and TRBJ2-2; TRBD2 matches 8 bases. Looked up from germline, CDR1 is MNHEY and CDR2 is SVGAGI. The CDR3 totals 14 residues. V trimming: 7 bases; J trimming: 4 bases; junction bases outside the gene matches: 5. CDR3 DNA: TGTGCCAGCAAGGGGACTAGGCTCACCGGGGAGCTGTTTTTT. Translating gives CASKGTRLTGELFF.

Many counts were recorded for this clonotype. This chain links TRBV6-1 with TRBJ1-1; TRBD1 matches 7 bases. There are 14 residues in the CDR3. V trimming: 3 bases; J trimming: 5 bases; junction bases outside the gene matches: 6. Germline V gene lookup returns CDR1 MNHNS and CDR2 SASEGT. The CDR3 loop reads CASSEPGGRTEAFF. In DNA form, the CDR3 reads TGTGCCAGCAGTGAGCCAGGGGGAAGAACTGAAGCTTTCTTT.

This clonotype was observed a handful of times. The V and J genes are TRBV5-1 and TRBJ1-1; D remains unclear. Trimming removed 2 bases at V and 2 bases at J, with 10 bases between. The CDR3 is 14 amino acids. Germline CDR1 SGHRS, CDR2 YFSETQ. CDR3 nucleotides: TGCGCCAGCAGCTTCCTGGCCAGAAACACTGAAGCTTTCTTT. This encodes CASSFLARNTEAFF.

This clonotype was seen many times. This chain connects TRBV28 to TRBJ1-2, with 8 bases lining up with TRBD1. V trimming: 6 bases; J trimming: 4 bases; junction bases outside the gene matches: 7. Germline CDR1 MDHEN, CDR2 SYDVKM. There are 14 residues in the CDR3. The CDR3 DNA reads TGTGCCAGCAGCGCGGGACAGGTTTTCTATGGCTACACCTTC. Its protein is CASSAGQVFYGYTF.